Listed here are 22 T cell receptor beta chains from one sample, sequenced in a study of CD8+CD57+ T cells in acquired aplastic anemia. According to the study, genomic DNA was the template for TCR beta VDJ and CDR3 profiling. TCRdb reprocessed the reads with MiXCR, giving one entry per CDR3 protein. Of about 420,000 distinct CDR3 sequences in the sample, 60% to 80% were seen once. Sequencing was carried out using sorted CD4+, CD8+, or CD8+CD57+ T cells (not recorded which) from PBMCs. These TCRs come from a human donor in good health, serving as a control.

Of note for this clonotype: Relative to the germline gene, one junction end is altered; a read error may explain this. This chain links TRBV7-2 with TRBJ2-7; 7 bases are shared with TRBD1. CDR3 length: 14 residues. Looked up from germline, CDR1 is SGHTA and CDR2 is FQGNSA. CDR3 coding DNA: TGTGCCAGCAGCCTAGGATTGGGGACAGCCGGGGAGCTGTTC. Translated: CASSLGLGTAGELF.

In the case of this clonotype: The CDR3 ends on some other residue instead of the conserved phenylalanine or tryptophan, so this is likely a read error. It is unclear where the CDR3 begins or ends on the DNA, so no DNA is shown, and the CDR3 is as TCRdb lists it. The CDR3 sequence is CASSLQGGLENEHFG. The chain couples TRBV7-2 to TRBJ2-1; TRBD1, as called in the table, went unchecked against the DNA. Including both end residues, the CDR3 is 15 amino acids long. From germline, CDR1 is SGHTA and CDR2 FQGNSA.

This clonotype was recorded at least ten times. The chain employs TRBV20-1 and TRBJ1-3; D perhaps matches TRBD1 (6 bases). The CDR3 has 13 residues. Germline V gives CDR1 DFQATT, CDR2 SNEGSKA (reference sequence). Trimming cost V 6 bases and J 2 bases, with 11 bases left between them. CDR3 in DNA: TGCAGTGCCCCTCGACAGGCTGGAAACACCATATATTTT. This gives the protein CSAPRQAGNTIYF.

Note on this clonotype: A read error may account for a junction end that differs from germline. This chain links TRBV7-2 with TRBJ2-1; D call uncertain. The germline CDR1 and CDR2 sequences are SGHTA and FQGNSA. The CDR3 has 13 amino acids. The DNA of the CDR3 is TGTGCCAGCAGCGCCATGACGGGTCACCTGCACTTTTGG. Protein sequence: CASSAMTGHLHFW.

V usage is TRBV7-2 and J usage is TRBJ1-6; a possible D gene is TRBD1 (5 bases). In germline, CDR1 is SGHTA, CDR2 FQGNSA. Trimming removed 6 bases from V and 6 bases from J, with 9 bases in between. The length of the CDR3 is 13 residues. The CDR3 reads CASSVQANSPLHF. For the CDR3, the DNA is TGTGCCAGCAGTGTACAGGCTAATTCACCCCTCCACTTT.

The CDR3 reads CAISESGTASLSNQPQHF. For the CDR3, the DNA is TGTGCCATCAGTGAGTCCGGGACAGCTTCCCTTAGCAATCAGCCCCAGCATTTT. The chain recombines TRBV10-3 with TRBJ1-5; 7 nucleotides line up with TRBD1. The CDR3 consists of 18 residues. V dropped 0 bases and J dropped 0; count of bases not matched to a gene: 8. Per the germline V gene, CDR1 is ENHRY and CDR2 is SYGVKD.

Notes on this clonotype: The CDR3 does not close with the conserved phenylalanine or tryptophan, likely indicating a read error. The limits of the CDR3 on the DNA are not certain, so only TCRdb's listed CDR3 is given. The V gene is TRBV7-9, the J gene TRBJ2-7; no DNA check was done on the table's D call, TRBD2. The length of the CDR3 is 13 amino acids, counting both ends. CDR1 SEHNR and CDR2 FQNEAQ come from the germline V gene (reference sequence). The CDR3 loop is CASSLDARALGYT.

The chain uses TRBV7-7 and TRBJ1-5; a weak D match, TRBD1 (5 bases). V was pared by 6 bases and J by 7 bases, with 25 bases between. This CDR3 is 17 amino acids long. Germline values: CDR1 SSHAT, CDR2 FNYEAQ (reference sequence). As DNA, the CDR3 is TGTGCCAGCAGAGCTTTTACAGGTAGCACAGATACGCAGCCCCAGCATTTT. This sequence encodes CASRAFTGSTDTQPQHF.

The V and J genes are TRBV7-9 and TRBJ2-1, with 7 bases lining up with TRBD1. The CDR3 is made up of 14 amino acids. The germline gives CDR1 SEHNR, CDR2 FQNEAQ (reference sequence). The trim removed 9 bases at V and 9 bases at J, leaving 14 bases unmatched. The CDR3 coding sequence is TGTGCCAGGACGCCGGGGACAGTCATCTCTGAGCAGTTCTTC. Translating gives CARTPGTVISEQFF.

V usage is TRBV7-2 and J usage is TRBJ1-2; TRBD1 aligns across 7 bases. Germline CDR1 and CDR2: SGHTA and FQGNSA. Losses at the gene ends were 5 bases for V and 8 bases for J; bases not matched to a gene: 5. The CDR3 is 12 amino acids. This CDR3 is CASSPPGQGYTF. The CDR3 coding sequence is TGTGCCAGCAGCCCGCCGGGACAGGGCTACACCTTC.

This clonotype has a count of ten or more. This chain connects TRBV24-1 to TRBJ2-2, with 7 bases matching TRBD1. With V trimmed by 5 bases and J by 8 bases, 10 bases remained unmatched. CDR1 is KGHDR and CDR2 is SFDVKD in the germline V gene. CDR3 size: 15 residues. The CDR3 region is CATSAAGGYPGELFF. The DNA of the CDR3 is TGTGCCACCAGTGCGGCAGGGGGTTACCCGGGGGAGCTGTTTTTT.

The V gene is TRBV7-2, the J gene TRBJ2-2; 7 nucleotides agree with TRBD1. The CDR3 has 15 amino acids. The V gene's germline CDR1 is SGHTA and CDR2 FQGNSA. After removal of 3 bases from V and 7 bases from J, the junction contained 8 bases not matched to a gene. DNA of the CDR3: TGTGCCAGCAGCTTTTGCCAGGGGGATAGCGGGGAGCTGTTTTTT. It yields the protein CASSFCQGDSGELFF.

J is TRBJ2-7 and V is TRBV7-2; D is undetermined. The CDR3 is made up of 15 amino acids. Germline V gives CDR1 SGHTA, CDR2 FQGNSA. Trimming cost V 5 bases and J 13 bases, with 27 bases left between them. The CDR3 here is CASSRINEEAYVQYF. DNA of the CDR3: TGTGCCAGCAGCCGTATCAATGAAGAAGCTTACGTGCAATACTTC.

This clonotype was observed at least ten times. The chain recombines TRBV7-2 with TRBJ1-3; D is perhaps TRBD1 (6 bases). Trimming took off 1 base at V and 4 bases at J, with 8 bases between the two ends. The CDR3 consists of 14 residues. Germline CDR1 reads SGHTA; CDR2 reads FQGNSA. The CDR3 nucleotides are TGTGCCAGCAGCTTAGTCAGGGGCGGAAACACCATATATTTT. Translating gives CASSLVRGGNTIYF.

Note on this clonotype: An end of the junction does not agree with germline; a read error may underlie this. The chain is built from TRBV7-2 and TRBJ2-6; D unclear. Germline V CDR1 and CDR2: SGHTA, FQGNSA. The CDR3 length is 11 residues. CDR3 nucleotides: TGTGCCAGCAGCTATGTTAACACTGAAGCTTTC. It encodes CASSYVNTEAF. Full variable domain (missing parts from reference TRBV7-2 and TRBJ2-6): GAGVSQSPSNKVTEKGKDVELRCDPISGHTALYWYRQSLGQGLEFLIYFQGNSAPDKSGLPSDRFSAERTGGSVSTLTIQRTQQEDSAVYLCASSYVNTEAFGAGSRLTVL.

Turning to this clonotype: Its ends do not fully match the called genes, so a read error is possible. The chain is built from TRBV7-3 and TRBJ2-3; D not resolved. Germline CDR1 is SGHTA and CDR2 is FQGTGA. The CDR3 is made up of 14 amino acids. The CDR3 DNA follows: TGTGCCAGCAGCCAAGATAGGAACACTGAAGCTTACTTTTTT. Protein product: CASSQDRNTEAYFF.

The chain employs TRBV25-1 and TRBJ1-1, with D uncertain. The germline V and J ends were trimmed by 7 bases and 1 base, with 10 bases remaining between them. The CDR3 extends over 13 amino acids. In germline, CDR1 is MGHDK, CDR2 SYGVNS. The DNA of the CDR3 is TGTGCCAGCACCTCTATTGGGAACACTGAAGCTTTCTTT. Encoded protein: CASTSIGNTEAFF. The variable domain in full, with the rest retrieved from reference TRBV25-1 and TRBJ1-1, is EADIYQTPRYLVIGTGKKITLECSQTMGHDKMYWYQQDPGMELHLIHYSYGVNSTEKGDLSSESTVSRIRTEHFPLTLESARPSHTSQYLCASTSIGNTEAFFGQGTRLTVV.

With respect to this clonotype: Here the CDR3 omits its conserved ending phenylalanine or tryptophan, so a read error is the likely source. It is unclear where the CDR3 begins or ends on the DNA, so no DNA is shown, and the CDR3 is as TCRdb lists it. This chain joins TRBV19 and TRBJ1-2. The CDR3 spans 10 residues, counting both ends. CDR1 is LNHDA and CDR2 is SQIVND in the germline V gene (reference sequence). CDR3 in amino acids: CASFIGGYSC.

With regard to this clonotype: One end of the junction is discordant with germline, which a read error may explain. Here the CDR3 DNA reads TGCGCCAGCAGCTTACACAGTGCGTATGGAAACACCCTATATTTT. Its translation: CASSLHSAYGNTLYF. The J gene is TRBJ1-3, the V gene TRBV7-2; D remains ambiguous. CDR1 is SGHTA and CDR2 is FQGNSA in the germline V gene. CDR3 length: 15 amino acids.

The chain uses TRBV7-2 and TRBJ1-1, with 9 bases aligning to TRBD1. Per the germline V gene, CDR1 is SGHTA and CDR2 is FQGNSA. The V and J ends lost 5 bases and 4 bases, in that order; junction bases with no gene match: 8. This CDR3 spans 15 amino acids. Here the CDR3 reads CASSGNGQGFTEAFF. CDR3 coding DNA: TGTGCCAGCAGCGGGAACGGACAGGGGTTCACTGAAGCTTTCTTT.

Concerning this clonotype itself: One junction end disagrees with the germline gene, perhaps due to a read error. V and J are TRBV9 and TRBJ2-1; 9 bases match TRBD1. The germline CDR1 and CDR2 sequences are SGDLS and YYNGEE. The CDR3 has 14 residues. The CDR3 reads CASSEGQGISYELF. CDR3 DNA sequence: TGTGCCAGCAGCGAGGGACAGGGAATATCCTACGAGCTCTTC.

The sample holds a few counts of this clonotype. A much larger clone differs by one base, so this may be a read error. The CDR3 loop is CASSFGGTGGQSYGYTF. The CDR3, as DNA: TGTGCCAGCAGCTTCGGGGGCACGGGGGGACAGAGCTATGGCTACACCTTC. The chain links TRBV7-2 to TRBJ1-2, with 7 bases fitting TRBD1. CDR1 and CDR2 from the germline V gene are SGHTA and FQGNSA. CDR3 length equals 17 residues. V was pared by 3 bases and J by 4 bases, with 14 bases of the junction left unmatched. The variable domain in full, with the rest retrieved from reference TRBV7-2 and TRBJ1-2, is GAGVSQSPSNKVTEKGKDVELRCDPISGHTALYWYRQSLGQGLEFLIYFQGNSAPDKSGLPSDRFSAERTGGSVSTLTIQRTQQEDSAVYLCASSFGGTGGQSYGYTFGSGTRLTVV.